This T cell receptor (beta chain) stems from a study of glioma-infiltrating T cells after dendritic cell vaccination. In the study overall: Glioblastoma patients came from Phase I and II dendritic cell vaccination trials. Dendritic cell vaccine was injected intradermally three times, biweekly.

This CDR3 is built from 12 residues. Germline assignment: CDR1 GTSNPN and CDR2 SVGIG (reference sequence). Measured with immunoSEQ multiplex PCR; TCRdb has only the in-frame clones, and not every one. The sample has about 32,000 clones; roughly nine tenths are singletons. All glioblastoma patients lacked an isocitrate dehydrogenase mutation. J is TRBJ2-7 and V is TRBV30; 7 nucleotides align to TRBD2. The TCR sequence derives from a human donor with glioblastoma. The input for sequencing was blood, taken before dendritic cell vaccination. CDR3 nucleotide sequence: TGTGCAGCGGGACGTCTCCGCTACGAGCAGTACTTC. Its protein product is CAAGRLRYEQYF.